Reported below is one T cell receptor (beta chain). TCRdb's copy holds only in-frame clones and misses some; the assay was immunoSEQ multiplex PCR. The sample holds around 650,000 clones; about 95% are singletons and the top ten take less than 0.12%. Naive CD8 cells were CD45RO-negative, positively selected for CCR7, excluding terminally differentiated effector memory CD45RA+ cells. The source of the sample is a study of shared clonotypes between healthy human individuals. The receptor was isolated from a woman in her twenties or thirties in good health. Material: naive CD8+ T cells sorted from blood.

This CDR3 reads CASSLFAGGNTDTQYF. The CDR3 DNA reads as TGCGCCAGCAGCCTCTTTGCGGGAGGGAACACAGATACGCAGTATTTT. This chain links TRBV4-1 with TRBJ2-3, with 9 bases aligning to TRBD2. V was pared by 4 bases and J by 2 bases, with 7 bases of the junction left unmatched. The CDR3 has 16 amino acids. CDR1 is MGHRA and CDR2 is YSYEKL in the germline V gene.